The clone carrying this T cell receptor beta chain was seen only once. From germline, CDR1 is DFQATT and CDR2 SNEGSKA (reference sequence). V was cut by 0 bases and J by 12 bases, with 9 bases left in between. The CDR3 extends over 11 amino acids. The sample belongs to a study of response to subunit inactivated influenza vaccine. Each CDR3 protein gets one entry after TCRdb re-called the RT-PCR reads with MiXCR. This sample has 450,000 to 600,000 distinct CDR3 sequences, with 6.5% to 8% found just once. This sequence joins TRBV20-1 and TRBJ2-4; no clear D. This specimen consisted of PBMCs from blood, obtained around 25 months after vaccination. The receptor comes from a man between 50 and 69 years old who received an inactivated influenza vaccine. CDR3 residues: CSARDWPYQYF. The CDR3 nucleotides read TGCAGTGCTAGAGATTGGCCCTATCAGTACTTC.